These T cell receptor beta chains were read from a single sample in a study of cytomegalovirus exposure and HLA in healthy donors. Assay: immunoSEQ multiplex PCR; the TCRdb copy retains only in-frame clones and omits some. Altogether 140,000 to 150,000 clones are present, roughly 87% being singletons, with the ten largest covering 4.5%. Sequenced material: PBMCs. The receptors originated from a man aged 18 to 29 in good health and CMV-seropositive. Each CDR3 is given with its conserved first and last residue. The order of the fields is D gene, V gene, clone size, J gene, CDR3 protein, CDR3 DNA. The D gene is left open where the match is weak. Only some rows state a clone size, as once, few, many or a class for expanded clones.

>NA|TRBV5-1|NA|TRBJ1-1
CASSWSENTEAFF
TGCGCCAGCAGCTGGAGTGAGAACACTGAAGCTTTCTTT
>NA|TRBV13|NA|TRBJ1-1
CASSFGDPRGTEAFF
TGTGCCAGCAGCTTCGGGGACCCGCGGGGCACTGAAGCTTTCTTT
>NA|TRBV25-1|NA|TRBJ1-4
CASSESPGTNEKLFF
TGTGCCAGCAGTGAATCCCCGGGAACTAATGAAAAACTGTTTTTT
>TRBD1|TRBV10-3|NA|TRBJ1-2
CAISTTGINYGYTF
TGTGCCATCTCTACGACAGGGATTAACTATGGCTACACCTTC
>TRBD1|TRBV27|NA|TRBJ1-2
CASSLSWDSKNYGYTF
TGTGCCAGCAGTTTATCCTGGGACAGCAAGAACTATGGCTACACCTTC
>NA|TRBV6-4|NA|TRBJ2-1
CASSGGPGLLNYNEQFF
TGTGCCAGCAGTGGGGGACCGGGACTCCTAAACTACAATGAGCAGTTCTTC
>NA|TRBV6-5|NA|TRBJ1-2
CASRRIGYGYTF
TGTGCCAGCCGACGGATCGGGTATGGCTACACCTTC
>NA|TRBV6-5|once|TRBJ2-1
CASRLGLYNEQFF
TGTGCCAGCCGACTAGGCCTGTACAATGAGCAGTTCTTC
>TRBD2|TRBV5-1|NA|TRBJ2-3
CASSPQTSGTDTQYF
TGCGCCAGCAGCCCCCAAACTAGCGGAACAGATACGCAGTATTTT
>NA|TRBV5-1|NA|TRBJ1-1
CASSLKNSLNTEAFF
TGCGCCAGCAGCTTGAAGAACAGCTTGAACACTGAAGCTTTCTTT
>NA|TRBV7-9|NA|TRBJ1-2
CASSLPGQPGYTF
TGTGCCAGCAGCTTACCAGGCCAACCTGGCTACACCTTC
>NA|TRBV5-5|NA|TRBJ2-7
CASSLEGVHEQYF
TGTGCCAGCAGCTTGGAAGGGGTACACGAGCAGTACTTC
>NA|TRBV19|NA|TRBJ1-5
CASTSGRSYSNQPQHF
TGTGCCAGTACCTCCGGGAGGAGCTATAGCAATCAGCCCCAGCATTTT
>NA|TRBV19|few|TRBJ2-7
CASSIAAGNYEQYF
TGTGCCAGTAGTATAGCGGCAGGGAACTACGAGCAGTACTTC